This T cell receptor beta chain is drawn from a study of beta chain features in type 1 diabetes. Study results and limitations: Junctions at VDJ sites from type 1 diabetes patients had fewer insertions and more deletions. Moderate yet significant TCRB CDR3 shortening was seen in Type 1 diabetes patients in all four CD4+ subsets. Compared with healthy donors, patients appeared to share more similar naive, central memory and regulatory TCRB repertoires.

Per the germline V gene, CDR1 is MNHNS and CDR2 is SASEGT. This CDR3 is 13 amino acids long. V was pared by 2 bases and J by 4 bases, with 8 bases between. This clone was found many times. The antigen is unknown. Sequencing targeted expressed TCRB transcripts, as all isolated RNA had been reverse transcribed. TCRdb's copy holds only in-frame clones and misses some; the assay was immunoSEQ multiplex PCR. The sample lists 50,000 or so clones, roughly two fifths occurring once. The single heparinised draw taken from each donor contained roughly 110 mL of blood on average. A CD45RO/CCR7/CD25/CD127/CD95/CD27 panel sorted naive, central memory, regulatory and stem cell-like memory CD4+ cells.

The chain uses TRBV6-1 and TRBJ1-2, with D uncertain. Sequenced input: Tregs from blood. This TCR was sampled from a man younger than 45 with type 1 diabetes. The CDR3 DNA sequence: TGTGCCAGCAGTGAAATGGCAGTCTATGGCTACACCTTC. This translates into CASSEMAVYGYTF.